Given below is one T cell receptor beta chain in context. Libraries were prepared by immunoSEQ multiplex PCR; TCRdb keeps only in-frame clonotypes and omits some of them. The sample lists about 150,000 clones; around 83% were seen once. The record originates from a study of cytomegalovirus exposure and HLA in healthy donors. Between the trimmed V and J ends, which lost 5 bases and 4 bases, there was a span of 26 bases. This CDR3 region has 19 residues. Germline V gives CDR1 SEHNR, CDR2 FQNEAQ (reference sequence). The donors were part of the validation cohort, which consisted of more than 90 subjects and was separate from the first cohort of 666 subjects.

The J gene is TRBJ2-2, the V gene TRBV7-9; D call uncertain. Sequencing used PBMCs. The receptor was isolated from a human donor in good health. CDR3 DNA sequence: TGTGCCAGCAGCCTTTATGACCCGTCGACTCCCTTGGGCACCGGGGAGCTGTTTTTT. This encodes CASSLYDPSTPLGTGELFF. Full variable domain (outside the CDR3, taken from reference TRBV7-9 and TRBJ2-2): DTGVSQNPRHKITKRGQNVTFRCDPISEHNRLYWYRQTLGQGPEFLTYFQNEAQLEKSRLLSDRFSAERPKGSFSTLEIQRTEQGDSAMYLCASSLYDPSTPLGTGELFFGEGSRLTVL.